This TCR beta chain came from a study of blood T cells in healthy people across ages. Study-level findings and limits: A roughly linear fall in TCR beta diversity per million T cells was seen with increasing age.

V dropped 4 bases and J dropped 3 bases, with 23 bases sitting between them. Germline V gene sequence: CDR1 SGDLS, CDR2 YYNGEE. The CDR3 length is 17 residues. On this clonotype: What it binds is unknown.

Combining a sample-barcoded 5' primer with a J-beta primer mix, a second PCR ran for about 7 to 12 cycles. A template-switch adaptor containing 12 random nucleotides labeled each cDNA molecule. From the 5' RACE reads, TCRdb called clonotypes with MiXCR, one entry per CDR3 protein. The sample gives roughly 1.4 million distinct CDR3 sequences, around 59% of which show up once; over 6.5% is in the top ten. This clonotype was obtained from a young man in good health. Source material: blood. V and J are TRBV9 and TRBJ2-7; tentative D call: TRBD1 (7 bases). For the CDR3, the DNA is TGTGCCAGCAGCCCTCTCCCCAGGGGGACTTGGAGCTACGAGCAGTACTTC. Translation: CASSPLPRGTWSYEQYF.